The rows below give T cell receptor beta chains drawn from one sample of a study of blood T cell repertoires in COVID-19. The method was immunoSEQ multiplex PCR; TCRdb's version includes in-frame clones alone and lacks a portion of them. The table shows 350,000 or so clones, with over 75% occurring only once. Sequences were obtained from PBMCs or T cells enriched from blood (not recorded which). Source of these receptors: a woman in her 30s who had recovered from COVID-19. CDR3s include the opening cysteine and the closing phenylalanine or tryptophan. Fields, in order: J gene, V gene, D gene, clone size, CDR3 DNA, CDR3 protein. The D gene is left open where the match is weak. Clone size is stated in some rows and not others, as once, few, many or a class when expanded.

J gene: TRBJ2-1
V gene: TRBV9
D gene: TRBD2
clone size: .
CDR3 DNA: TGTGCCAGCAGCGTAGGGGAGGGGAGCTCCTACAATGAGCAGTTCTTC
CDR3 protein: CASSVGEGSSYNEQFF

J gene: TRBJ1-6
V gene: TRBV13
D gene: .
clone size: .
CDR3 DNA: TGTGCCAGCAGCTTATTATCTTCGGGACTGGGGAATTCACCCCTCCACTTT
CDR3 protein: CASSLLSSGLGNSPLHF

J gene: TRBJ2-7
V gene: TRBV3-1/TRBV3-2
D gene: .
clone size: .
CDR3 DNA: TGTGCCAGCAGCCAAGCGGTACTTGCCTACGAGCAGTACTTC
CDR3 protein: CASSQAVLAYEQYF

J gene: TRBJ1-5
V gene: TRBV11-2
D gene: .
clone size: .
CDR3 DNA: TGTGCCAGCAGCTTATCCGGTAGCAATCAGCCCCAGCATTTT
CDR3 protein: CASSLSGSNQPQHF

J gene: TRBJ2-5
V gene: TRBV18
D gene: .
clone size: .
CDR3 DNA: TGTGCCAGCTCACGAGATAGAGGAGAGACCCAGTACTTC
CDR3 protein: CASSRDRGETQYF

J gene: TRBJ1-1
V gene: TRBV29-1
D gene: .
clone size: .
CDR3 DNA: TGCAGCGCCCCCACAAAGAGGGAAACTGAAGCTTTCTTT
CDR3 protein: CSAPTKRETEAFF

J gene: TRBJ1-6
V gene: TRBV10-2
D gene: .
clone size: .
CDR3 DNA: TGCGCCAGCAGTGTAGCGGCAGGGGAGGGTTCACCCCTCCACTTT
CDR3 protein: CASSVAAGEGSPLHF

J gene: TRBJ1-3
V gene: TRBV12-5
D gene: .
clone size: .
CDR3 DNA: TGTGCTAGTGGTTTGGTACCAGGTGGGTCCGGAAACACCATATATTTT
CDR3 protein: CASGLVPGGSGNTIYF

J gene: TRBJ2-7
V gene: TRBV28
D gene: TRBD2
clone size: .
CDR3 DNA: TGTGCCAGCAGTTCCTTCCGGACTAGCGGGGTCTCCTACGAGCAGTACTTC
CDR3 protein: CASSSFRTSGVSYEQYF

J gene: TRBJ1-2
V gene: TRBV27
D gene: .
clone size: .
CDR3 DNA: TGTGCCAGCTCCTCGGTTCCGGGAGGCTATGGCTACACCTTC
CDR3 protein: CASSSVPGGYGYTF

J gene: TRBJ1-5
V gene: TRBV21-1
D gene: .
clone size: .
CDR3 DNA: TGTGCCAGCAGCAAAGCAGGAAGGTCAGGACAGGGTATGAATCAGCCCCAGCATTTT
CDR3 protein: CASSKAGRSGQGMNQPQHF

J gene: TRBJ2-2
V gene: TRBV6-5
D gene: .
clone size: .
CDR3 DNA: TGTGCCAGCACCAGAAGTCCTAACACCGGGGAGCTGTTTTTT
CDR3 protein: CASTRSPNTGELFF

J gene: TRBJ1-1
V gene: TRBV30
D gene: .
clone size: .
CDR3 DNA: TGTGCCTGGAGTGTGACAGCAACGAACACTGAAGCTTTCTTT
CDR3 protein: CAWSVTATNTEAFF

J gene: TRBJ2-5
V gene: TRBV5-8
D gene: .
clone size: .
CDR3 DNA: TGTGCCAGCAACGTCATGGGGCGTGGGGAGACCCAGTACTTC
CDR3 protein: CASNVMGRGETQYF

J gene: TRBJ1-2
V gene: TRBV28
D gene: TRBD1
clone size: .
CDR3 DNA: TGTGCCAGCACGCCCGCAACCGAGGGGGCGCATGGCTACACCTTC
CDR3 protein: CASTPATEGAHGYTF

J gene: TRBJ2-1
V gene: TRBV30
D gene: .
clone size: .
CDR3 DNA: TGTGCCTGGAGCGGAGCAGAGTACTCCTACAATGAGCAGTTCTTC
CDR3 protein: CAWSGAEYSYNEQFF

J gene: TRBJ2-7
V gene: TRBV5-8
D gene: TRBD1
clone size: .
CDR3 DNA: TGTGCCAGCAGTCTTCAGGGGGCGGGGCAGTACTTC
CDR3 protein: CASSLQGAGQYF

J gene: TRBJ2-1
V gene: TRBV6-5
D gene: TRBD2
clone size: .
CDR3 DNA: TGTGCCAGCAGCCGGCAGCGGGGGGACAATGAGCAGTTCTTC
CDR3 protein: CASSRQRGDNEQFF

J gene: TRBJ1-1
V gene: TRBV19
D gene: .
clone size: .
CDR3 DNA: TGTGCCAGTACCGGACAGTATACTGAAGCTTTCTTT
CDR3 protein: CASTGQYTEAFF

J gene: TRBJ1-1
V gene: TRBV29-1
D gene: TRBD1
clone size: once
CDR3 DNA: TGCAGCATACTAGGGGGCTTGAAGAACACTGAAGCTTTCTTT
CDR3 protein: CSILGGLKNTEAFF

J gene: TRBJ1-4
V gene: TRBV30
D gene: .
clone size: .
CDR3 DNA: TGTGCCTGGAGTGTTGTTGGGAGGGGGAGTTTTACTAATGAAAAACTGTTTTTT
CDR3 protein: CAWSVVGRGSFTNEKLFF

J gene: TRBJ1-6
V gene: TRBV30
D gene: TRBD1
clone size: .
CDR3 DNA: TGTGCCTGGAGTCACGAGGGGGCTATCTCACCCCTCCACTTT
CDR3 protein: CAWSHEGAISPLHF

J gene: TRBJ2-1
V gene: TRBV7-9
D gene: TRBD2
clone size: .
CDR3 DNA: TGTGCCAGCAGCCCCAAGGGAGGACTAGCGGGGGCCCGGGGAGATGAGCAGTTCTTC
CDR3 protein: CASSPKGGLAGARGDEQFF

J gene: TRBJ2-1
V gene: TRBV13
D gene: .
clone size: .
CDR3 DNA: TGTGCCAGCAGCACCGGGGGGCCGGATGAGCAGTTCTTC
CDR3 protein: CASSTGGPDEQFF

J gene: TRBJ1-1
V gene: TRBV5-6
D gene: TRBD1
clone size: .
CDR3 DNA: TGTGCCAGCAGCTTCGAGGGGACAGAATGGAACACTGAAGCTTTCTTT
CDR3 protein: CASSFEGTEWNTEAFF

J gene: TRBJ1-1
V gene: TRBV7-9
D gene: .
clone size: .
CDR3 DNA: TGTGCCAGCAGCCCCAGCCTGGGGCTGGGAGCTTTCTTT
CDR3 protein: CASSPSLGLGAFF

J gene: TRBJ1-2
V gene: TRBV12-3/TRBV12-4
D gene: .
clone size: .
CDR3 DNA: TGTGCCAGCAGTTTAGCTTCGGCGGGTGGCTACACCTTC
CDR3 protein: CASSLASAGGYTF

J gene: TRBJ2-7
V gene: TRBV19
D gene: .
clone size: .
CDR3 DNA: TGTGCCAGTAGTAGCGGAAGAGGTCCACCCTACGAGCAGTACTTC
CDR3 protein: CASSSGRGPPYEQYF

J gene: TRBJ1-1
V gene: TRBV13
D gene: TRBD1
clone size: .
CDR3 DNA: TGTGCCAGCAGCAATACAGGGGATTTGGCCTCTCGACGACTGAACACTGAAGCTTTCTTT
CDR3 protein: CASSNTGDLASRRLNTEAFF

J gene: TRBJ1-1
V gene: TRBV11-2
D gene: TRBD1
clone size: once
CDR3 DNA: TGTGCCAGCAGCTCGGACAGGGGGCGAACTGAAGCTTTCTTT
CDR3 protein: CASSSDRGRTEAFF

J gene: TRBJ1-5
V gene: TRBV9
D gene: .
clone size: .
CDR3 DNA: TGTGCCAGCAGCGGAGGGGGGGTAGGACAGCCCCAGCATTTT
CDR3 protein: CASSGGGVGQPQHF

J gene: TRBJ2-3
V gene: TRBV11-2
D gene: TRBD2
clone size: .
CDR3 DNA: TGTGCCAGCAGCCACGGCTTGGTTTTAGCGGGGGGCGAGGGGGCGCAGTATTTT
CDR3 protein: CASSHGLVLAGGEGAQYF

J gene: TRBJ1-4
V gene: TRBV6-2/TRBV6-3
D gene: TRBD1
clone size: few
CDR3 DNA: TGTGCCAGCAGTTTAACAGGGGTCGCTAATGAAAAACTGTTTTTT
CDR3 protein: CASSLTGVANEKLFF

J gene: TRBJ1-1
V gene: TRBV11-2
D gene: .
clone size: .
CDR3 DNA: TGTGCCAGCAGCTTAGACAGCGGGAACACTGAAGCTTTCTTT
CDR3 protein: CASSLDSGNTEAFF

J gene: TRBJ2-5
V gene: TRBV4-3
D gene: TRBD1
clone size: .
CDR3 DNA: TGCGCCAGCAGCCAAGGGGACAGCCAAGAGACCCAGTACTTC
CDR3 protein: CASSQGDSQETQYF